A selection of T cell receptor beta chains follows, all from one sample in a study of blood T cell repertoires in COVID-19. The method was immunoSEQ multiplex PCR; TCRdb's version includes in-frame clones alone and lacks a portion of them. The profile shows about 81,000 clones, 85% of them singletons. Sequenced: peripheral blood. The origin of the receptors is a woman in her seventies with acute or convalescent COVID-19. Each CDR3 is given with its conserved first and last residue. Each record gives: D gene, clone size, J gene, V gene, CDR3 DNA, CDR3 protein. D genes are given only for firm matches. Expanded clones get a size class; other rows say once, few or many, or leave the size out.

d_gene: TRBD2; abundance: -; j_gene: TRBJ2-1; v_gene: TRBV19; CDR3nt: TGTGCCAGTAGTAAGGTGGCTAGCGGGAGAAATGAGCAGTTCTTC; CDR3aa: CASSKVASGRNEQFF
d_gene: TRBD2; abundance: -; j_gene: TRBJ2-2; v_gene: TRBV6-5; CDR3nt: TGTGCCAGCAGTTCATCCGGGACTAACGCCGGGGAGCTGTTTTTT; CDR3aa: CASSSSGTNAGELFF
d_gene: -; abundance: -; j_gene: TRBJ1-1; v_gene: TRBV6-5; CDR3nt: TGTGCCAGCAGTTCTGGGAGGAACACTGAAGCTTTCTTT; CDR3aa: CASSSGRNTEAFF
d_gene: -; abundance: -; j_gene: TRBJ2-3; v_gene: TRBV7-8; CDR3nt: TGTGCCAGCAGCCGAGGGGCCGGGGGGCTTACCACAGATACGCAGTATTTT; CDR3aa: CASSRGAGGLTTDTQYF
d_gene: TRBD1; abundance: few; j_gene: TRBJ1-6; v_gene: TRBV18; CDR3nt: TGTGCCAGCTCACCAGCGGGACAGGGTGGTTCACCCCTCCACTTT; CDR3aa: CASSPAGQGGSPLHF
d_gene: -; abundance: -; j_gene: TRBJ1-5; v_gene: TRBV5-8; CDR3nt: TGTGCCAGCAGCAAGGGGACAACGATGAGCAATCAGCCCCAGCATTTT; CDR3aa: CASSKGTTMSNQPQHF
d_gene: -; abundance: -; j_gene: TRBJ2-5; v_gene: TRBV10-3; CDR3nt: TGTGCCATCAGTGTCAGTCAGGGCGAGCGGACCCAGTACTTC; CDR3aa: CAISVSQGERTQYF
d_gene: TRBD1; abundance: -; j_gene: TRBJ2-2; v_gene: TRBV5-4; CDR3nt: TGTGCCAGCAGCTCGACAGGGGGGGGCGGGGAGCTGTTTTTT; CDR3aa: CASSSTGGGGELFF
d_gene: TRBD2; abundance: -; j_gene: TRBJ2-3; v_gene: TRBV11-3; CDR3nt: TGTGCCAGCAGCTCATTAGCGGGAGGGCCCCCAGATACGCAGTATTTT; CDR3aa: CASSSLAGGPPDTQYF
d_gene: -; abundance: -; j_gene: TRBJ2-5; v_gene: TRBV24-1; CDR3nt: TGTGCCACCAGTGCTTCGGCAGGGAAAGAGACCCAGTACTTC; CDR3aa: CATSASAGKETQYF
d_gene: -; abundance: -; j_gene: TRBJ2-5; v_gene: TRBV2; CDR3nt: TGTGCCAGCAGTGCGGAAACCATCGGGAACATGGAGACCCAGTACTTC; CDR3aa: CASSAETIGNMETQYF
d_gene: -; abundance: -; j_gene: TRBJ1-1; v_gene: TRBV7-8; CDR3nt: TGTGCCAGCAGCCCAAGACAGGCGAACACTGAAGCTTTCTTT; CDR3aa: CASSPRQANTEAFF
d_gene: -; abundance: -; j_gene: TRBJ1-1; v_gene: TRBV25-1; CDR3nt: TGTGCCAGCAGTGAGCCGACAGGAGACGGAACTGAAGCTTTCTTT; CDR3aa: CASSEPTGDGTEAFF
d_gene: -; abundance: -; j_gene: TRBJ2-3; v_gene: TRBV29-1; CDR3nt: TGCAGCGTTGAAGATGCGGGCAGGCTCACAGATACGCAGTATTTT; CDR3aa: CSVEDAGRLTDTQYF
d_gene: -; abundance: -; j_gene: TRBJ2-1; v_gene: TRBV19; CDR3nt: TGTGCCAGTAGTATGGGTTGGGAGAGGGCATGGGATGAGCAGTTCTTC; CDR3aa: CASSMGWERAWDEQFF
d_gene: TRBD1; abundance: once; j_gene: TRBJ2-1; v_gene: TRBV5-6; CDR3nt: TGTGCCAGCAGCCGCCCGGGACAGGGGGGATATGAGCAGTTCTTC; CDR3aa: CASSRPGQGGYEQFF
d_gene: -; abundance: -; j_gene: TRBJ2-5; v_gene: TRBV6-2/TRBV6-3; CDR3nt: TGTGCCAGCAGTTACCTCAGTCTTCAGGAGACCCAGTACTTC; CDR3aa: CASSYLSLQETQYF
d_gene: TRBD1; abundance: -; j_gene: TRBJ2-5; v_gene: TRBV5-1; CDR3nt: TGCGCCAGCAGCTTGGGCGGGACAGGGGTAATTGAAGAGACCCAGTACTTC; CDR3aa: CASSLGGTGVIEETQYF
d_gene: TRBD1; abundance: -; j_gene: TRBJ1-4; v_gene: TRBV7-9; CDR3nt: TGTGCCAGCAGCTCGGACAGGCTAGGGGAAAAACTGTTTTTT; CDR3aa: CASSSDRLGEKLFF
d_gene: -; abundance: few; j_gene: TRBJ2-6; v_gene: TRBV5-1; CDR3nt: TGCGCCAGCAGCTTGTCAGGCAGGGCCTCTGGGGCCAACGTCCTGACTTTC; CDR3aa: CASSLSGRASGANVLTF
d_gene: -; abundance: -; j_gene: TRBJ1-4; v_gene: TRBV19; CDR3nt: TGTGCCAGTAGCTCCCGACGGGGATACACTAATGAAAAACTGTTTTTT; CDR3aa: CASSSRRGYTNEKLFF
d_gene: -; abundance: -; j_gene: TRBJ1-2; v_gene: TRBV7-2; CDR3nt: TGTGCCAGCAGCTTAGGTCAGGGCGGCTATGGCTACACCTTC; CDR3aa: CASSLGQGGYGYTF
d_gene: TRBD2; abundance: -; j_gene: TRBJ2-1; v_gene: TRBV19; CDR3nt: TGTGCCAGTAGTCCCTCTAGCGGGAACTACAATGAGCAGTTCTTC; CDR3aa: CASSPSSGNYNEQFF
d_gene: -; abundance: -; j_gene: TRBJ1-1; v_gene: TRBV11-3; CDR3nt: TGTGCCAGCAGCTTACCAGAGAACACTGAAGCTTTCTTT; CDR3aa: CASSLPENTEAFF
d_gene: TRBD1; abundance: -; j_gene: TRBJ2-2; v_gene: TRBV3-1/TRBV3-2; CDR3nt: TGTGCCAGCAGCCAAGAGAGGGACAGGGGCCCCGGGGAGCTGTTTTTT; CDR3aa: CASSQERDRGPGELFF
d_gene: TRBD2; abundance: -; j_gene: TRBJ2-3; v_gene: TRBV7-6; CDR3nt: TGTGCCAGCAGCTCACAACCACCCTCCGGGACTAGCGGGAGGGAGGGCACAGATACGCAGTATTTT; CDR3aa: CASSSQPPSGTSGREGTDTQYF
d_gene: TRBD2; abundance: -; j_gene: TRBJ2-1; v_gene: TRBV15; CDR3nt: TGTGCCACCAGCGGAATAGCGGGAGGCAATCATGAGCAGTTCTTC; CDR3aa: CATSGIAGGNHEQFF
d_gene: TRBD1; abundance: once; j_gene: TRBJ1-1; v_gene: TRBV10-1; CDR3nt: TGCGCCAGCAGTGTTCGACAGGGAAATGAAGCTTTCTTT; CDR3aa: CASSVRQGNEAFF
d_gene: -; abundance: -; j_gene: TRBJ1-4; v_gene: TRBV6-2/TRBV6-3; CDR3nt: TGTGCCAGCACCCCAGCCGCAACTAATGAAAAACTGTTTTTT; CDR3aa: CASTPAATNEKLFF
d_gene: TRBD2; abundance: -; j_gene: TRBJ2-3; v_gene: TRBV19; CDR3nt: TGTGCCAGTAGTATAGATCTATGGACTAGCGGGGGCGAAAGCACAGATACGCAGTATTTT; CDR3aa: CASSIDLWTSGGESTDTQYF
d_gene: TRBD1; abundance: -; j_gene: TRBJ1-1; v_gene: TRBV5-1; CDR3nt: TGCGCCAGCAGAAGGACAGGGTTGCCCTTGAACACTGAAGCTTTCTTT; CDR3aa: CASRRTGLPLNTEAFF
d_gene: TRBD1; abundance: -; j_gene: TRBJ1-1; v_gene: TRBV19; CDR3nt: TGTGCCAGTAGTATAGATCTGGGGACAGGGAAGGCTTTCTTT; CDR3aa: CASSIDLGTGKAFF
d_gene: -; abundance: -; j_gene: TRBJ1-2; v_gene: TRBV30; CDR3nt: TGTGCCTGGAGTGTTCGCAGGGACTATGGCTACACCTTC; CDR3aa: CAWSVRRDYGYTF
d_gene: TRBD1; abundance: -; j_gene: TRBJ1-1; v_gene: TRBV6-5; CDR3nt: TGTGCCAGCACCTTAATGACAGGGATCACTGAAGCTTTCTTT; CDR3aa: CASTLMTGITEAFF
d_gene: -; abundance: -; j_gene: TRBJ1-4; v_gene: TRBV7-9; CDR3nt: TGTGCCAGCACCCCTGGACAGTCAACTAATGAAAAACTGTTTTTT; CDR3aa: CASTPGQSTNEKLFF
d_gene: -; abundance: -; j_gene: TRBJ1-6; v_gene: TRBV5-1; CDR3nt: TGCGCCAGCAGCCTGGAGCACAATTCACCCCTCCACTTT; CDR3aa: CASSLEHNSPLHF
d_gene: TRBD2; abundance: -; j_gene: TRBJ2-3; v_gene: TRBV4-2; CDR3nt: TGTGCCAGCAGCCTGACTAGCGGGGGGGCCGTTACGCAGTATTTT; CDR3aa: CASSLTSGGAVTQYF
d_gene: TRBD2; abundance: -; j_gene: TRBJ2-3; v_gene: TRBV18; CDR3nt: TGTGCCAGCTCGCCAACTCTAGCGGGGGACACAGATACGCAGTATTTT; CDR3aa: CASSPTLAGDTDTQYF
d_gene: TRBD1; abundance: -; j_gene: TRBJ1-3; v_gene: TRBV30; CDR3nt: TGTGCCTGGGGGACAGGGGCTGGAAACACCATATATTTT; CDR3aa: CAWGTGAGNTIYF
d_gene: TRBD1; abundance: -; j_gene: TRBJ1-2; v_gene: TRBV28; CDR3nt: TGTGCCAGCAGTGACCCCCGGACAGGGGTCGGCTACACCTTC; CDR3aa: CASSDPRTGVGYTF
d_gene: -; abundance: -; j_gene: TRBJ1-4; v_gene: TRBV19; CDR3nt: TGTGCCAGTAGTGCGCGCCCCTTCGGTGAAAAACTGTTTTTT; CDR3aa: CASSARPFGEKLFF
d_gene: -; abundance: -; j_gene: TRBJ1-1; v_gene: TRBV19; CDR3nt: TGTGCTACAAAAATAGTTGGGAGTTCGGGCACTGAAGCTTTCTTT; CDR3aa: CATKIVGSSGTEAFF
d_gene: TRBD1; abundance: few; j_gene: TRBJ1-6; v_gene: TRBV27; CDR3nt: TGTGCCAGCAGTCCCGGACAGGGGACGAGAAATTCACCCCTCCACTTT; CDR3aa: CASSPGQGTRNSPLHF
d_gene: -; abundance: -; j_gene: TRBJ1-5; v_gene: TRBV29-1; CDR3nt: TGCAGCGTTGGAGGGGACACGGAGTCGGATAGCAATCAGCCCCAGCATTTT; CDR3aa: CSVGGDTESDSNQPQHF
d_gene: -; abundance: -; j_gene: TRBJ1-5; v_gene: TRBV6-5; CDR3nt: TGTGCCACCTGGGGAGGGGGGGTGCCCCAGCATTTT; CDR3aa: CATWGGGVPQHF
d_gene: TRBD2; abundance: -; j_gene: TRBJ2-3; v_gene: TRBV28; CDR3nt: TGTGCCAGCAGCCCAACTAGCGGGGGGACAGATACGCAGTATTTT; CDR3aa: CASSPTSGGTDTQYF
d_gene: TRBD1; abundance: -; j_gene: TRBJ1-2; v_gene: TRBV9; CDR3nt: TGTGCCAGCAGCCTACGGACAGGGACTTACTATGGCTACACCTTC; CDR3aa: CASSLRTGTYYGYTF